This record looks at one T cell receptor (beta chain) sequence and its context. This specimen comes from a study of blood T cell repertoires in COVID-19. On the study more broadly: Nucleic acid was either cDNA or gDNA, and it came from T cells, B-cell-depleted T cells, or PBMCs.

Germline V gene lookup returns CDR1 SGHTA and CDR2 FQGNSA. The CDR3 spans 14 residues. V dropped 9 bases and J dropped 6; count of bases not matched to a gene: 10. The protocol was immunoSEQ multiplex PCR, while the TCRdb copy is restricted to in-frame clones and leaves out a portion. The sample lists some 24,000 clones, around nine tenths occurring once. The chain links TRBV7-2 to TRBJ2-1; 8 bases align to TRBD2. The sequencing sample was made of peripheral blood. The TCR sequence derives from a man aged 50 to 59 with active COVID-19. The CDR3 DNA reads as TGTGCCAGTCGGGGGGGACTAGACTTCAATGAGCAGTTCTTC. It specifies CASRGGLDFNEQFF.